This T cell receptor beta chain stems from a study of Tregs in tolerant kidney transplant recipients. The overall study: Related graft donors supplied nonmyeloablative bone marrow transplants, and mixed chimerism was transient. General observations from the study: The most relevant donor-specific Treg TCRbeta repertoire apparently came from expansion with activated donor B cells. The small number of patients limits these findings pending further validation. This study did not directly address biological reproducibility.

This clone occurred a few times. Its antigen is still unknown. Per the germline V gene, CDR1 is ENHRY and CDR2 is SYGVKD. Unmatched junction bases numbered 9, after V lost 6 bases and J lost 7 bases. This CDR3 contains 13 residues. Produced via immunoSEQ multiplex PCR; TCRdb's table is partial and in-frame only. The profile shows approximately 99,000 clones, nearly 90% of them singletons. J is TRBJ2-7 and V is TRBV10-3; 7 bases match TRBD1. The receptor was isolated from a human donor who received a combined kidney and bone marrow transplant. The sequencing used CD4+ T cells from blood, collected before the transplant. Written as DNA, the CDR3 is TGTGCCATCAGCGCGGACAGGACGGCAGAGCAGTACTTC. It codes for CAISADRTAEQYF.